The 8 T cell receptor beta chains listed next were all sequenced from one sample in a study of T cell changes during pregnancy in multiple sclerosis. The repertoire was sequenced with immunoSEQ multiplex PCR; TCRdb's copy has only in-frame clones and lacks some. The sample gives roughly 84,000 clones, around 93% of which show up once; 1.3% to 1.5% is in the top ten. The starting material was peripheral blood, obtained in the third trimester of pregnancy. The receptors were sampled from a female donor in good health, enrolled as a control in a pregnancy study.

The rearrangement joins TRBV11-2 to TRBJ2-1, with D perhaps TRBD1 (5 bases). The V gene's germline CDR1 is SGHAT and CDR2 FQNNGV. V lost 1 base and J 2 bases, leaving 6 bases between the germline ends. This CDR3 is 14 amino acids long. This chain's CDR3 is CASSLAGPYNEQFF. CDR3 nucleotide sequence: TGTGCCAGCAGCTTAGCAGGGCCCTACAATGAGCAGTTCTTC.

J is TRBJ2-4 and V is TRBV28, with 10 bases identical to TRBD2. There are 17 residues in the CDR3. CDR1 and CDR2 (germline): MDHEN, SYDVKM. V shed 1 base, J shed 1 base, and the junction held 4 bases outside the gene matches. CDR3: CASSLLLAGDAKNIQYF. For the CDR3, the DNA is TGTGCCAGCAGTTTATTGCTAGCGGGAGATGCCAAAAACATTCAGTACTTC.

This clone came up once. The chain links TRBV29-1 to TRBJ2-1; 11 bases match TRBD2. The CDR3 runs to 14 residues. The trim removed 6 bases at V and 6 bases at J, leaving 7 bases unmatched. From germline, CDR1 is SQVTM and CDR2 ANQGSEA. Here the CDR3 reads CSVHSGRAINEQFF. In DNA form, the CDR3 reads TGCAGCGTGCATAGCGGGAGGGCCATCAATGAGCAGTTCTTC.

The rearrangement joins TRBV6-1 to TRBJ1-5; no firm D call. V lost 0 bases and J lost 4, with 4 bases in between. CDR1 is MNHNS, CDR2 SASEGT, per germline. This CDR3 is built from 13 residues. DNA for the CDR3: TGTGCCAGCAGTGAAGCGGCAAATCAGCCCCAGCATTTT. It is translated as CASSEAANQPQHF.

This chain links TRBV7-9 with TRBJ2-5; a weak D match, TRBD1 (6 bases). The V end was cut by 5 bases, the J end by 1 base, with 14 bases between. This CDR3 spans 15 amino acids. Germline CDR1 SEHNR, CDR2 FQNEAQ (reference sequence). The CDR3 region has the DNA TGTGCCAGCAGCCTCTACAGGGACCTCCAAGAGACCCAGTACTTC. As protein: CASSLYRDLQETQYF.

The CDR3 spells CASTLGLAGYEQYF. The CDR3 DNA is TGTGCCAGCACCCTGGGACTAGCCGGCTACGAGCAGTACTTC. The rearrangement joins TRBV2 to TRBJ2-7, with 9 bases identical to TRBD2. This CDR3 is built from 14 residues. CDR1 is SNHLY, CDR2 FYNNEI, per germline. V was clipped by 7 bases and J by 3 bases; unmatched bases: 7.

The CDR3 loop is CASSPPGAGVETEQFF. As DNA, the CDR3 is TGCGCCAGCAGCCCCCCCGGGGCGGGAGTTGAGACTGAGCAGTTCTTC. The rearrangement joins TRBV5-1 to TRBJ2-1, with TRBD2 matching over 7 bases. The CDR3 sequence is 16 residues long. Germline assignment: CDR1 SGHRS and CDR2 YFSETQ. V dropped 4 bases and J dropped 9; count of bases not matched to a gene: 16.

The rearrangement joins TRBV6-1 to TRBJ2-3, with D maybe TRBD1 (6 bases). CDR1 MNHNS and CDR2 SASEGT come from the germline V gene. The CDR3 consists of 16 residues. The V end was cut by 2 bases, the J end by 4 bases, with 16 bases between. The CDR3 DNA sequence: TGTGCCAGCAGTGAATTATGGTCAGGGGTGGCAGATACGCAGTATTTT. This translates into CASSELWSGVADTQYF.